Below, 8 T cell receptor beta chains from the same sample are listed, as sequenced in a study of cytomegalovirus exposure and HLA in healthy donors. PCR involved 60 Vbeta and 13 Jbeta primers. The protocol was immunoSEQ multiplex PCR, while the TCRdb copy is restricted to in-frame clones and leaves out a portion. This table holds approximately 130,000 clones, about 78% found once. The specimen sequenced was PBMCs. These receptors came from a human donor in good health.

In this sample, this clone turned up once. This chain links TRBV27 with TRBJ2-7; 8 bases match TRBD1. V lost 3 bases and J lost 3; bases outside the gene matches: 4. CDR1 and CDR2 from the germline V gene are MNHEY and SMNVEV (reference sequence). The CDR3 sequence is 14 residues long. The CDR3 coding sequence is TGTGCCAGCAGTTTGAGGACAGGGATCTACGAGCAGTACTTC. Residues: CASSLRTGIYEQYF.

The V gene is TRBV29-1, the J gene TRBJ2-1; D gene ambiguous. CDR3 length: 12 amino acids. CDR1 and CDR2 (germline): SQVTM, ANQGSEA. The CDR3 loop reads CRVHTTYNEQFF. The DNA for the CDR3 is TGCAGGGTACACACTACCTACAATGAGCAGTTCTTC.

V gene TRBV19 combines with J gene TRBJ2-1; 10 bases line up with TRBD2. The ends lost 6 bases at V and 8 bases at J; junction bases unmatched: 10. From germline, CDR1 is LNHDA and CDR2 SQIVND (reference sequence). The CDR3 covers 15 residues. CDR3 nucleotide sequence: TGTGCCAGTAGCCCCCAGCGGGGGGGCCTGGATGAGCAGTTCTTC. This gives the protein CASSPQRGGLDEQFF.

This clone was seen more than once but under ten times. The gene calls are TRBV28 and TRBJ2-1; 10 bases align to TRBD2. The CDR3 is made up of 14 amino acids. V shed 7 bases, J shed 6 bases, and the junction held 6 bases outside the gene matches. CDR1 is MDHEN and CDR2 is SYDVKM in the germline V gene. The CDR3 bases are TGTGCCAGCAATCCAGCGGGAGGGTTCAATGAGCAGTTCTTC. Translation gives CASNPAGGFNEQFF. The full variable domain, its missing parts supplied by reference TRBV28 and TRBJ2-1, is DVKVTQSSRYLVKRTGEKVFLECVQDMDHENMFWYRQDPGLGLRLIYFSYDVKMKEKGDIPEGYSVSREKKERFSLILESASTNQTSMYLCASNPAGGFNEQFFGPGTRLTVL.

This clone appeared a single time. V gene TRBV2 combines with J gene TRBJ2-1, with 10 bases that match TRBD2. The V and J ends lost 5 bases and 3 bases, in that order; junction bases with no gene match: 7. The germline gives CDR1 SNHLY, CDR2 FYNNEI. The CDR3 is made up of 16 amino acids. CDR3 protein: CASSTQTSGLYNEQFF. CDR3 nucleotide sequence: TGTGCCAGCAGTACCCAGACTAGCGGGCTCTACAATGAGCAGTTCTTC.

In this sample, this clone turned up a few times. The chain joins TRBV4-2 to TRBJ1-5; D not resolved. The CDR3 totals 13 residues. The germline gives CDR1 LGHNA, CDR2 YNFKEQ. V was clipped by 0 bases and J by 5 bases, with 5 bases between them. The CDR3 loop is CASSQDRDQPQHF. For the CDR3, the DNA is TGTGCCAGCAGCCAAGATAGAGATCAGCCCCAGCATTTT.

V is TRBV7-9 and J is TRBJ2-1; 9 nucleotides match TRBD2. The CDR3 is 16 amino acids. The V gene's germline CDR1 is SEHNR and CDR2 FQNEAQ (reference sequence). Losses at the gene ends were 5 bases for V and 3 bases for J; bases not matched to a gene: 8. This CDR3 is CASSGAGTSFYNEQFF. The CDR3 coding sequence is TGTGCCAGCAGCGGAGCCGGGACTAGCTTCTACAATGAGCAGTTCTTC.

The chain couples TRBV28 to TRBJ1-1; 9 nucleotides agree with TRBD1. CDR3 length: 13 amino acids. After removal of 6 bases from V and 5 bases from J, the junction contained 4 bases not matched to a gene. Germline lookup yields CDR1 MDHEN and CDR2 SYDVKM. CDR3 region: CASRVTGGTEAFF. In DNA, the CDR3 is TGTGCCAGCAGGGTGACAGGGGGGACTGAAGCTTTCTTT.